Listed below are T cell receptor beta chains from one sample, sequenced in a study of T cells after posttransplantation cyclophosphamide. Assay used: immunoSEQ multiplex PCR; TCRdb lists only in-frame clones, some missing. The table has fewer than 25,000 clones, about 84% seen once. The sequenced sample consisted of PBMCs. All receptors derive from a woman aged 60 to 75 with a blood cancer, CMV-positive, and with a related stem cell donor. Each CDR3 is given with its conserved first and last residue. The D gene is left open where the match is weak. Not every row has a clone size; where given, it reads once, few, many or a size class.

v_call,d_call,clone_size,j_call,cdr3_aa,cdr3_nt
TRBV7-8,NA,once,TRBJ1-2,CASSLGGVGYGYTF,TGTGCCAGCAGCTTAGGGGGAGTGGGCTATGGCTACACCTTC
TRBV7-9,NA,NA,TRBJ2-6,CASSLIGGAGANVLTF,TGTGCCAGCAGCTTAATTGGGGGGGCTGGAGCCAACGTCCTGACTTTC
TRBV28,TRBD1,NA,TRBJ2-7,CASTPGTGGYEQYF,TGTGCCAGCACCCCCGGGACAGGAGGCTACGAGCAGTACTTC
TRBV5-1,TRBD2,NA,TRBJ2-2,CASSIGTSGSGELFF,TGCGCCAGCAGCATCGGGACTAGCGGGAGCGGGGAGCTGTTTTTT
TRBV5-6,NA,NA,TRBJ2-1,CASSALRRTVNEQFF,TGTGCCAGCAGCGCGTTAAGACGGACTGTCAATGAGCAGTTCTTC
TRBV27,NA,NA,TRBJ2-7,CASSLAPPGHHYEQYF,TGTGCCAGCAGTTTAGCACCCCCGGGACACCACTACGAGCAGTACTTC
TRBV10-3,NA,NA,TRBJ1-1,CAGRDHRRPNTEAFF,TGTGCTGGGCGGGACCACCGCCGACCAAACACTGAAGCTTTCTTT
TRBV2,NA,NA,TRBJ1-2,CASSQDRSNYGYTF,TGTGCCAGCAGCCAAGACAGATCTAACTATGGCTACACCTTC
TRBV30,NA,NA,TRBJ2-7,CAWSVLIRTYEQYF,TGTGCCTGGAGTGTACTTATCCGTACCTACGAGCAGTACTTC
TRBV7-8,TRBD2,NA,TRBJ2-7,CASSLLGASGASYEQYF,TGTGCCAGCAGCTTATTAGGCGCTAGCGGAGCCTCCTACGAGCAGTACTTC
TRBV6-1,TRBD1,NA,TRBJ1-1,CASSEMTGGFTEAFF,TGTGCCAGCAGTGAAATGACAGGGGGCTTCACTGAAGCTTTCTTT
TRBV5-1,TRBD2,NA,TRBJ2-1,CASSLRPSGDSYNEQFF,TGCGCCAGCAGCTTGAGGCCTAGCGGGGACAGCTACAATGAGCAGTTCTTC
TRBV6-1,TRBD1,NA,TRBJ1-1,CASSENRGRNTEAFF,TGTGCCAGCAGTGAGAACAGGGGCCGGAACACTGAAGCTTTCTTT
TRBV28,TRBD2,NA,TRBJ2-5,CASRVGLAGGQETQYF,TGTGCCAGCAGAGTGGGACTAGCGGGAGGCCAAGAGACCCAGTACTTC
TRBV20-1,NA,NA,TRBJ2-5,CSARRSETQYF,TGCAGTGCTAGGCGTTCCGAGACCCAGTACTTC
TRBV5-1,TRBD1,NA,TRBJ2-7,CASSPGGGTGGYEQYF,TGCGCCAGCAGCCCCGGAGGCGGGACAGGGGGCTACGAGCAGTACTTC
TRBV9,NA,NA,TRBJ2-7,CASSFAGSYEQYF,TGTGCCAGCAGCTTCGCGGGTAGCTACGAGCAGTACTTC
TRBV6-1,NA,medium-sized,TRBJ1-4,CASSTQGGNEKLFF,TGTGCCAGCAGCACCCAGGGTGGTAATGAAAAACTGTTTTTT
TRBV4-1,TRBD2,once,TRBJ2-1,CASSRPGLAEAGEQFF,TGCGCCAGCAGCCGGCCTGGGCTAGCGGAGGCGGGGGAGCAGTTCTTC
TRBV14,TRBD1,once,TRBJ2-7,CASSRRQGVTYEQYF,TGTGCCAGCAGCCGTCGACAGGGGGTCACCTACGAGCAGTACTTC
TRBV6-8,NA,NA,TRBJ2-2,CASSYNLSGNTGELFF,TGTGCCAGCAGTTACAATCTGTCAGGGAACACCGGGGAGCTGTTTTTT
TRBV4-1,NA,NA,TRBJ2-3,CASSQEGASQYF,TGCGCCAGCAGCCAAGAGGGGGCCTCGCAGTATTTT
TRBV30,NA,NA,TRBJ2-1,CACGRGQREQFF,TGTGCCTGTGGCCGAGGGCAGCGTGAGCAGTTCTTC
TRBV7-2,NA,NA,TRBJ2-7,CASSLPSRDEQYF,TGTGCCAGCAGCTTGCCCTCTCGCGACGAGCAGTACTTC
TRBV4-1,TRBD1,NA,TRBJ1-2,CASSHEGRQGAGYGYTF,TGCGCCAGCAGCCACGAGGGTCGACAGGGGGCGGGATATGGCTACACCTTC
TRBV9,TRBD2,NA,TRBJ2-1,CASSGPSGRGTYNEQFF,TGTGCCAGCAGCGGACCTAGCGGGAGGGGCACCTACAATGAGCAGTTCTTC
TRBV4-1,TRBD2,NA,TRBJ2-1,CASSPLAGVSYNEQFF,TGCGCCAGCAGCCCCCTAGCGGGAGTTTCCTACAATGAGCAGTTCTTC
TRBV5-1,NA,NA,TRBJ2-1,CASSGAAAYEQFF,TGCGCCAGCAGCGGGGCGGCGGCATATGAGCAGTTCTTC
TRBV6-5,NA,NA,TRBJ1-2,CASRRAAGAGYTF,TGTGCCAGCAGGCGGGCCGCCGGAGCTGGCTACACCTTC
TRBV5-6,NA,NA,TRBJ2-5,CASSSTRHTLVETQYF,TGTGCCAGCAGCTCGACTAGGCATACGTTGGTCGAGACCCAGTACTTC
TRBV6-5,NA,NA,TRBJ1-6,CASSRLQGIDSPLHF,TGTGCCAGCAGTAGACTACAGGGAATAGATTCACCCCTCCACTTT
TRBV18,NA,NA,TRBJ1-3,CASSPISGDSGNTIYF,TGTGCCAGCTCACCCATTAGCGGAGACTCTGGAAACACCATATATTTT
TRBV6-1,NA,NA,TRBJ1-6,CASSEYWGQDNSPLHF,TGTGCCAGCAGTGAATATTGGGGACAAGATAATTCACCCCTCCACTTT
TRBV4-1,TRBD2,NA,TRBJ2-2,CASSPGTSGRSLYTGELFF,TGCGCCAGCAGCCCCGGGACTAGCGGGAGATCGTTGTACACCGGGGAGCTGTTTTTT
TRBV7-9,TRBD2,NA,TRBJ2-1,CASSLLAGDSYNEQFF,TGTGCCAGCAGCTTACTAGCGGGCGACTCATACAATGAGCAGTTCTTC
TRBV29-1,NA,NA,TRBJ2-7,CSVGLSYEQYF,TGCAGCGTTGGTTTATCCTACGAGCAGTACTTC
TRBV4-1,TRBD2,once,TRBJ2-7,CASSQVLAGGGTYEQYF,TGCGCCAGCAGCCAAGTACTAGCGGGAGGCGGAACCTACGAGCAGTACTTC
TRBV7-2,TRBD1,NA,TRBJ1-2,CASSPRRLGTGGAYGYTF,TGTGCCAGCAGCCCCCGTAGGTTGGGGACAGGGGGCGCCTATGGCTACACCTTC
TRBV5-6,TRBD1,NA,TRBJ1-3,CASSTRTGRFGNTIYF,TGTGCCAGCAGCACCCGGACAGGGAGGTTTGGAAACACCATATATTTT
TRBV30,NA,NA,TRBJ2-1,CAWSPRGNEQFF,TGTGCCTGGTCCCCTCGGGGTAATGAGCAGTTCTTC